This T cell receptor beta chain was recorded in a study of T cell responses to AZD1222 COVID-19 vaccine. Unmatched junction bases numbered 6, after V lost 2 bases and J lost 5 bases. Germline V gene lookup returns CDR1 SNHLY and CDR2 FYNNEI. The CDR3 runs 15 residues. Sequenced by immunoSEQ multiplex PCR; TCRdb stores in-frame clones only, minus some. Among tens of thousands of clones listed, around 88% were seen once. The chain employs TRBV2 and TRBJ1-2; 9 positions agree with TRBD1. The origin of this receptor is an adult who received the AZD1222 COVID-19 vaccine. The sequencing used peripheral blood, collected 28 days after the second AZD1222 dose. CDR3 sequence (DNA): TGTGCCAGCAGTGAACAAAAGACAGGGGGGTATGGCTACACCTTC. Amino acid sequence: CASSEQKTGGYGYTF. Full variable domain (rest looked up from reference TRBV2 and TRBJ1-2): EPEVTQTPSHQVTQMGQEVILRCVPISNHLYFYWYRQILGQKVEFLVSFYNNEISEKSEIFDDQFSVERPDGSNFTLKIRSTKLEDSAMYFCASSEQKTGGYGYTFGSGTRLTVV.